This T cell receptor beta chain stems from a study of regulatory T cells in long-lasting Graves disease. Study-wide results and limits: Persistent disease exhibited a predilection for TRBV28, TRBJ1-2 and TRBJ2-5. New patients shared around 980 public clonotypes, and persistent patients shared more, with fewer than 3,500. Lower TCR diversity characterized persistent Graves' patients relative to newly diagnosed patients.

Documented time point: persistent/refractory GD, antithyroid drugs over 5 years with positive TRAb. Extracted PBMC RNA gave rise to the TCR library. Patients met American Thyroid Association criteria for Graves' disease. Arm-PCR of CDR3 regions and iRepertoire HTBI primers were used to build TCR beta libraries. TCRdb reprocessed the multiplex PCR reads via MiXCR and lists one record per CDR3 protein. The sample has 310,000 or so distinct CDR3 sequences; around 20% are singletons. About this clonotype: Its specificity is unknown. This may stem from a read error, because a much larger clone lies one nucleotide away.

This CDR3 is built from 17 residues. Germline V CDR1 and CDR2: LGHNA, YSLEER. The V and J genes are TRBV4-3 and TRBJ1-4; 9 bases align to TRBD1. Sequences were derived from peripheral blood mononuclear cells (PBMCs), sampled when the disease was refractory, from a patient treated with antithyroid drugs. This TCR came from a female donor with Graves disease. CDR3 residues: CAGSRELRDREDEKLFF. CDR3 DNA sequence: TGCGCCGGCAGCCGAGAACTCCGGGACAGGGAGGATGAAAAACTGTTTTTT.